This entry features one T cell receptor (beta chain) sequence. Sequencing used immunoSEQ multiplex PCR; TCRdb keeps in-frame clones, though not all of them. This sample carries roughly 85,000 clones, around 94% of them seen once, and the ten largest clones take around 0.25%. The CDR3 length is 11 residues. CDR1 SGHTS and CDR2 YDEGEE come from the germline V gene. The V gene lost 7 bases and the J gene lost 6 bases, with 11 bases spanning the gap. The data are from a study of technical replicates of blood from a handful of donors. This TCR was sampled from a human donor in good health. The V call is TRBV5-8, the J call TRBJ2-7; no definite D call. The sequenced material came from T cells isolated from PBMCs. The CDR3 nucleotides are TGTGCCAGCCCGAGTAGAGGCGAGCAGTACTTC. This codes for CASPSRGEQYF.